Only one count was recorded for the clone carrying this TCR beta chain. This sample is part of a study of blood T cell repertoires in COVID-19. Whole-study context: Italy, Spain and the United States were the sources of the convalescent and acute COVID-19 samples. The cDNA or gDNA used as material had been derived from T cells, B-cell-depleted T cells, or PBMCs.

In the original processing: Estimation of nucleated cell counts relied on the amplification of reference gene primers. Profiling relied on immunoSEQ multiplex PCR, and the TCRdb table lists in-frame clones only, not all of them. V and J calls plus clone size are reproduced from that table; the DNA served to infer D and trimming. The repertoire holds 160,000 or so clones, with around 83% as singletons. The CDR3 is made up of 13 amino acids. The V end was cut by 6 bases, the J end by 5 bases, with 13 bases between. CDR1 and CDR2 from the germline V gene are MDHEN and SYDVKM. Sequencing was done on a sample of peripheral blood. The receptor was isolated from a human donor in a cohort sampled during active COVID-19. The chain couples TRBV28 to TRBJ1-1; a weak D match, TRBD1 (6 bases). The CDR3, as DNA: TGTGCCAGCAGCCCAGGGGATGGGACTGAAGCTTTCTTT. Translated, it gives CASSPGDGTEAFF.